This T cell receptor (beta chain) stems from a study of human versus mouse CDR3 diversity and MHC coevolution. For the study at large: Each sample yielded roughly 5.5 x 10^6 to 1.8 x 10^7 valid reads.

Generated by immunoSEQ multiplex PCR, the TCRdb table keeps only in-frame clones and is missing some. The repertoire holds tens of thousands of clones, with around 94% as singletons. The study, taken as a whole, reports: Humans had the largest estimated TCR beta repertoire, 1.5 million to 2 million clonotypes. Mice had fewer CDR3 deletions and insertions than humans on average.

V gave up 4 bases and J gave up 7 bases; unmatched junction bases: 12. The germline CDR1 and CDR2 sequences are SGDLS and YYNGEE. The CDR3 is 16 amino acids. Naive CD4 T cells were sorted as CD45RO-negative, CD62L-positive. A word on this clone: Antigen unknown.

The sequence derives from a person aged 55 to 70 in good health. The chain carries TRBV9 and TRBJ2-4, with 9 nucleotides matching TRBD1. Sequencing was performed on naive CD4+ T cells from blood. Noted subset: CD45RO-negative CD62L-positive naive CD4 T cells. Here the CDR3 DNA reads TGTGCCAGCAGCCCAAGCTGGGGGACAGGGAGGAACATTCAGTACTTC. This encodes CASSPSWGTGRNIQYF.